Given below is one TCR beta chain in context. In the original analysis: The authors estimated nucleated cell counts from reference gene primer amplification. Some clones are missing from TCRdb's copy, which holds only in-frame ones; the method was immunoSEQ multiplex PCR. D and trimming come from the DNA, and the V and J calls and clone size come from that table. Here the sample spans 95,000 to 110,000 clones, around 90% being singletons. This entry belongs to a study of blood T cell repertoires in COVID-19. Sequenced sample: peripheral blood. The clonotype originates from a woman aged 60-75 years with acute or convalescent COVID-19.

CDR3 bases: TGCGCCAGCAGCTTGGACGAGTCGAGAACCGGGGAGCTGTTTTTT. Its protein is CASSLDESRTGELFF. This rearrangement joins TRBV5-1 to TRBJ2-2; D is ambiguous. The CDR3 extends over 15 amino acids. Germline lookup yields CDR1 SGHRS and CDR2 YFSETQ. V shed 0 bases and J shed 5 bases, with 11 bases lying between them.